This TCR beta chain derives from a study of naive and memory T cell subsets. General study points: This RNA-based method may be sensitive to activation-related transcript changes.

Four PCR rounds used nested alpha and beta constant region primers plus the SP2 primer. TCRdb re-called the 5' RACE reads through MiXCR, storing one row per CDR3 protein. The sample consists of roughly 60,000 distinct CDR3 sequences, about 7.2% of them appearing once. An oligonucleotide containing a UMI was ligated to the 3' end of TCR cDNA. Input was 1 to 1000 ng of DNase-treated total RNA without cell sorting. This clonotype was observed many times. The antigen is undetermined. With V trimmed by 1 base and J by 10 bases, 5 bases remained unmatched. CDR1 and CDR2 (germline): MGHRA, YSYEKL. The CDR3 extends over 15 amino acids.

The chain combines TRBV4-1 with TRBJ2-1; 12 bases agree with TRBD2. The sequence came from a male donor in good health. The DNA of the CDR3 is TGCGCCAGCAGCCAAGGACTAGCGGGAGCCGGAGAGCAGTTCTTC. Translating gives CASSQGLAGAGEQFF.